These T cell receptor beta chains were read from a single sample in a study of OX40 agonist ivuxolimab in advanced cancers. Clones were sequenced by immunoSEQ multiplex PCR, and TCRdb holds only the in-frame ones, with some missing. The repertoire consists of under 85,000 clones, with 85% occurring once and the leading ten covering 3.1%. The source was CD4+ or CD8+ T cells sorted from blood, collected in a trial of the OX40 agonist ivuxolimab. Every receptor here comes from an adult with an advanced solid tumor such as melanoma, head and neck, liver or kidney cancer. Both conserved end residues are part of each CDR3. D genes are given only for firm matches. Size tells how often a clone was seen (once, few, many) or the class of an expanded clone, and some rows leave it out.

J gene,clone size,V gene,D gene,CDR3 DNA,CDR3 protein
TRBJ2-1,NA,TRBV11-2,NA,TGTGCCAGCAGCTATTCCCCAGGGGCTGGGAATGAGCAGTTCTTC,CASSYSPGAGNEQFF
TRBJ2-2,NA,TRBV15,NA,TGTGCCACCAGCAGAGACAGGGGCGCTACCACCGGGGAGCTGTTTTTT,CATSRDRGATTGELFF
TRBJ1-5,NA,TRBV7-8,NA,TGTGCCAGCACCCTTTTCGGGGAAGGGAAGGGGCTAAATCAGCCCCAGCATTTT,CASTLFGEGKGLNQPQHF
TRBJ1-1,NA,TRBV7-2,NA,TGTGCCAGCAGCTTAGATGGGAGTAACACTGAAGCTTTCTTT,CASSLDGSNTEAFF
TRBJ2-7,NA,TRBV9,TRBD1,TGTGCCAGCAGCGTACGTGATTGGGGACAGGATCCCCACGAGCAGTACTTC,CASSVRDWGQDPHEQYF
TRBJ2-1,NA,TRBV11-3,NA,TGTGCCAGCAGCCCATCGGGATGGGGAGTACGGCACAAAGGCGAGCAGTTCTTC,CASSPSGWGVRHKGEQFF
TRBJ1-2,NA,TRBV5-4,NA,TGTGCCAGCACCAACCTCGACGTGGGCTATGGCTACACCTTC,CASTNLDVGYGYTF
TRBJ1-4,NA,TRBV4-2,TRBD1,TGTGCCAGCAGCCAACCCGGTAGGGGGCATGAAAAACTGTTTTTT,CASSQPGRGHEKLFF
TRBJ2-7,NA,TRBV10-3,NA,TGTGCCATCAGGTCGGTCTCGGGACGGCAGTACTTC,CAIRSVSGRQYF
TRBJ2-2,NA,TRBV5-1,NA,TGCGCCAGCAGCGCACAGGGAGCCGCGAACACCGGGGAGCTGTTTTTT,CASSAQGAANTGELFF
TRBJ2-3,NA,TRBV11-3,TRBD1,TGTGCCAGCATCTCGCACTCCGGGACAGGGCTTACAGATACGCAGTATTTT,CASISHSGTGLTDTQYF
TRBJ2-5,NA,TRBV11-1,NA,TGTGCCAGCAGCCTCACCTCAGGGGTGGGGGGGACCCAGTACTTC,CASSLTSGVGGTQYF
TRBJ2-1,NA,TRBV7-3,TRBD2,TGTGCCAGCAGCTTACGACCCGTCCCAGAAGCGGGAGGTTCAAGGAACAATGAGCAGTTCTTC,CASSLRPVPEAGGSRNNEQFF
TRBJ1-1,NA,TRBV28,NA,TGTGCCAGCAGACTAGGGGTCGGCGGAGGGACTGAAGCTTTCTTT,CASRLGVGGGTEAFF
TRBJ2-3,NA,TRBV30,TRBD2,TGTGCCTGGAGTGTACTTTATAGCGGGAAGGGCTCAAACACAGATACGCAGTATTTT,CAWSVLYSGKGSNTDTQYF
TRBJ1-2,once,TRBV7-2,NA,TGTGCCAGCAGCCCCCGGACAACCGGCTATGGCTACACCTTC,CASSPRTTGYGYTF
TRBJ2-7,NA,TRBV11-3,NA,TGTGCCAGCAGCCCCCCTGCAGGGTTTAAGAACGAGCAGTACTTC,CASSPPAGFKNEQYF
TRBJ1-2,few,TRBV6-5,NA,TGTGCCAGCAGTTACTCGGGGAATGGCTACACCTTC,CASSYSGNGYTF
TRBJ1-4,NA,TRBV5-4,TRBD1,TGTGCCAGCAGCCGGGACAGGGGGGTTAGTGAAAAACTGTTTTTT,CASSRDRGVSEKLFF
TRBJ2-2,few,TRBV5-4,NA,TGTGCCAGCAGCTTGGACCCTGGGTCGAACACCGGGGAGCTGTTTTTT,CASSLDPGSNTGELFF
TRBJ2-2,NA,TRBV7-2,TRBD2,TGTGCCAGCAGCTTCTCCGGGACTAGCGGGAGTATCCCCGGGGAGCTGTTTTTT,CASSFSGTSGSIPGELFF
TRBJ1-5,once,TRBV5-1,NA,TGCGCCAGCAGCTTGGGGTTACGGCAGGGTAATCAGCCCCAGCATTTT,CASSLGLRQGNQPQHF
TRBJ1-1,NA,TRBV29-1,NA,TGCAGCGTTGAAGGGAAACTCAGGTGGGACATGAAGAACACTGAAGCTTTCTTT,CSVEGKLRWDMKNTEAFF
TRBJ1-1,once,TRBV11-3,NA,TGTGCCAGCAGTTCCAAAAACCTGAACACTGAAGCTTTCTTT,CASSSKNLNTEAFF
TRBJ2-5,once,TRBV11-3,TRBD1,TGTGCCAGCAGCCCTCCTGGGACAGGGGTTCAAGAGACCCAGTACTTC,CASSPPGTGVQETQYF
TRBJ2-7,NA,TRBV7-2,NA,TGTGCCAGCAGCCCCCAGATGAGAGACAGGAGGTCCGAGCAGTACTTC,CASSPQMRDRRSEQYF
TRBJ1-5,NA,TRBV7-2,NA,TGTGCCAGCAGCCAAACAGGTTATAGCAATCAGCCCCAGCATTTT,CASSQTGYSNQPQHF
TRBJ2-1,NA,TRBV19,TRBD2,TGTGCCAGTAGTCAGGGCCGCGGGACTAGTCCCGCCTACAATGAGCAGTTCTTC,CASSQGRGTSPAYNEQFF
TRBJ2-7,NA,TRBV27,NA,TGTGCCAGCAGTCTTAACGGACAGACCTACGAGCAGTACTTC,CASSLNGQTYEQYF
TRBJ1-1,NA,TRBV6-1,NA,TGTGCCAGCAGTGAAACCGTGGAGAGAACTGAAGCTTTCTTT,CASSETVERTEAFF
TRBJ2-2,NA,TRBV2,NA,TGTGCCAGTAAAAACACCGGGGAGCTGTTTTTT,CASKNTGELFF
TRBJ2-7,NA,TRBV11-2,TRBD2,TGTGCCAGCAGCTTTTTGTCTAGCGGGGTGTACGAGCAGTACTTC,CASSFLSSGVYEQYF
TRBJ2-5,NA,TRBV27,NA,TGTGCCAGCAGTTTATACAGGGCTGAGGAGACCCAGTACTTC,CASSLYRAEETQYF
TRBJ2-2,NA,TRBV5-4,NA,TGTGCCAGCAGCGTCGACAGGTCCTGGACCGGGGAGCTGTTTTTT,CASSVDRSWTGELFF
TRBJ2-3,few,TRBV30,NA,TGTGCCTGGAGTGTAAGCAGGAGGGCCTCAGATACGCAGTATTTT,CAWSVSRRASDTQYF
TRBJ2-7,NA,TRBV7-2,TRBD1,TGTGCCAGCAGCTTAGTAGGAATAGGACAGGCCCCCTACGAGCAGTACTTC,CASSLVGIGQAPYEQYF
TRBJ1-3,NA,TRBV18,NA,TGTGCCAGCTCACCACGGTGGGGGAGCTCTGGAAACACCATATATTTT,CASSPRWGSSGNTIYF
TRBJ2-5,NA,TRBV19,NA,TGTGCCAGTAGTATAGCGGGGGCAGGGAAAAAAGGGGAGACCCAGTACTTC,CASSIAGAGKKGETQYF
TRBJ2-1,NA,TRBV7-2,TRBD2,TGTGCCAGCAGCTTAGCTAGTCCCTATGAAGCCCTAGCGGATTACTACAATGAGCAGTTCTTC,CASSLASPYEALADYYNEQFF
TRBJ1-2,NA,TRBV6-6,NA,TGTGCCAGCAGTTACGACCCACGGGGGGGTAACTATGGCTACACCTTC,CASSYDPRGGNYGYTF
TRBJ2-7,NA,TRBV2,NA,TGTGCCAGCGGGGGGGGCTTCTACGAGCAGTACTTC,CASGGGFYEQYF
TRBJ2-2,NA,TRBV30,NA,TGTGCCTGGAGGGAGCCAGTATGGACAAACTACACCGGGGAGCTGTTTTTT,CAWREPVWTNYTGELFF
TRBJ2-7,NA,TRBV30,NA,TGTGCCTGGAGTGTAAGCAACGAGCAGTACTTC,CAWSVSNEQYF
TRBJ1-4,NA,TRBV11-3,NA,TGTGCCAGCAGCTTCGGAGGAGCACGGGAAAAACTGTTTTTT,CASSFGGAREKLFF
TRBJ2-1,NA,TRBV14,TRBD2,TGTGCCAGCAGCTATGTAGCGGGAGGCTACAATGAGCAGTTCTTC,CASSYVAGGYNEQFF
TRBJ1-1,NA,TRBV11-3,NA,TGTGCCAGCAGCTTAGGTGGCGACATGAACACTGAAGCTTTCTTT,CASSLGGDMNTEAFF
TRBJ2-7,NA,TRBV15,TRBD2,TGTGCCACCAGCAGAGATGCTAGCGGGAGCTACGAGCAGTACTTC,CATSRDASGSYEQYF
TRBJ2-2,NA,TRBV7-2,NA,TGTGCCAGCAGCGTGCTACAGGGGAGGGGGGAGCTGTTTTTT,CASSVLQGRGELFF
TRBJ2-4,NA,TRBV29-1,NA,TGCAGCGTCGAAAGACAGGACCTTCAGTACTTC,CSVERQDLQYF
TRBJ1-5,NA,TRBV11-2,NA,TGTGCCAGCAGCTCAGGGGGCAATCAGCCCCAGCATTTT,CASSSGGNQPQHF
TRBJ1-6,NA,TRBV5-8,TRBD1,TGTGCCAGCAGCAACCAGGACAGGCCCCTCCACTTT,CASSNQDRPLHF
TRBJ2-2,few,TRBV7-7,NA,TGTGCCAGCAGCCCTACGACAGGGAACACCGGGGAGCTGTTTTTT,CASSPTTGNTGELFF
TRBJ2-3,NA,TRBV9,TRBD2,TGTGCCAGCAGCGCCCCCGAAACACTAGCGGGGGGGCCATTCCCCACAGATACGCAGTATTTT,CASSAPETLAGGPFPTDTQYF
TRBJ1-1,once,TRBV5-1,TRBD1,TGCGCCAGCAGCTCAACTGGACAGGGGGCTCAACGAGCTTTCTTT,CASSSTGQGAQRAFF
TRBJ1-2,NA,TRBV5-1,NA,TGCGCCAGCAGCTTACGGACAACGGCAACCACCTATGGCTACACCTTC,CASSLRTTATTYGYTF
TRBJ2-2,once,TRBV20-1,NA,TGCAGCGCCTCGAGCACCGGGGAGCTGTTTTTT,CSASSTGELFF
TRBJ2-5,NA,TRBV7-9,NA,TGTGCCAGCAGCTCAAAGGAGTTTCAAGAGACCCAGTACTTC,CASSSKEFQETQYF